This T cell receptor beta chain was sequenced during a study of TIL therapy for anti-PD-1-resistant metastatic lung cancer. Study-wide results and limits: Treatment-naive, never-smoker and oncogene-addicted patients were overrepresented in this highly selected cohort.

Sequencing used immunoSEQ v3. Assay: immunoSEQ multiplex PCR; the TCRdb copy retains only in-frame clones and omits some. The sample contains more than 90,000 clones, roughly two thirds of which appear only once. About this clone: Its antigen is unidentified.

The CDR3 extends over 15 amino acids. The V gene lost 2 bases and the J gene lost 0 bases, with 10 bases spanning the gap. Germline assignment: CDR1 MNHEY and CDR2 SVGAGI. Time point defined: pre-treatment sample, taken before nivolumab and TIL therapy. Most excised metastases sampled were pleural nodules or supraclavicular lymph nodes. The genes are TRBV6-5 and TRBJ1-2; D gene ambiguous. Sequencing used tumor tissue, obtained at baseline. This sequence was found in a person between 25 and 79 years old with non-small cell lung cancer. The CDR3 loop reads CASSYTHLSNYGYTF. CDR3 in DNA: TGTGCCAGCAGTTACACACACCTCTCTAACTATGGCTACACCTTC.